What follows are 4 T cell receptor beta chains derived from one specimen sequenced in a study of blood T cell repertoires in COVID-19. TCRdb's copy holds only in-frame clones and misses some; the assay was immunoSEQ multiplex PCR. The sample shows roughly 80,000 clones, over 80% of them seen only once. Sequencing was done on a sample of peripheral blood. The receptors come from a man in his sixties with active or convalescent COVID-19.

The rearrangement uses TRBV6-5 and TRBJ1-5, with 7 bases fitting TRBD1. J lost 4 bases, V lost 6 bases, and 3 bases had no gene match. Germline CDR1 is MNHEY and CDR2 is SVGAGI. CDR3 length: 13 amino acids. The CDR3 DNA sequence: TGTGCCAGCAGGGGGGACAGAAATCAGCCCCAGCATTTT. Translation: CASRGDRNQPQHF.

The chain uses TRBV25-1 and TRBJ1-6, with 9 bases that match TRBD1. Looked up from germline, CDR1 is MGHDK and CDR2 is SYGVNS. V lost 3 bases to trimming and J lost 7 bases; unmatched junction nucleotides: 4. The CDR3 length is 15 residues. CDR3 loop: CASSDGQGRNSPLHF. The CDR3 DNA reads TGTGCCAGCAGTGATGGACAGGGGAGGAATTCACCCCTCCACTTT.

J is TRBJ2-3 and V is TRBV6-1; TRBD2 might be the D (6 bases). Germline assignment: CDR1 MNHNS and CDR2 SASEGT. The CDR3 contains 15 residues. The ends were cut back, 3 bases at V and 4 bases at J, with 14 bases in the middle. CDR3 amino acids: CASSDWGVGSDTQYF. CDR3 nucleotide sequence: TGTGCCAGCAGTGATTGGGGGGTAGGCTCAGATACGCAGTATTTT.

The genes are TRBV7-8 and TRBJ2-7, with 10 bases matching TRBD2. This CDR3 has 15 amino acids. The V gene end was trimmed by 5 bases and the J gene end by 0 bases; junction bases not matched to a gene: 4. CDR1 SGHVS and CDR2 FQNEAQ come from the germline V gene. The CDR3 loop reads CASSPGLAFSYEQYF. The CDR3 nucleotides read TGTGCCAGCAGCCCGGGACTAGCGTTCTCCTACGAGCAGTACTTC. Full variable domain (rest looked up from reference TRBV7-8 and TRBJ2-7): GAGVSQSPRYKVAKRGQDVALRCDPISGHVSLFWYQQALGQGPEFLTYFQNEAQLDKSGLPSDRFFAERPEGSVSTLKIQRTQQEDSAVYLCASSPGLAFSYEQYFGPGTRLTVT.